A selection of T cell receptor beta chains follows, all from one sample in a study of regulatory T cells in long-lasting Graves disease. In TCRdb, the multiplex PCR reads were re-called with MiXCR into one record per CDR3 protein. The sample includes approximately 490,000 distinct CDR3 sequences, around 15% of them seen just once. The sample also formed part of further work on T cells in Graves' hyperthyroidism and ophthalmopathy.

The input for sequencing was peripheral blood mononuclear cells (PBMCs), taken at new diagnosis, from a patient treated with antithyroid drugs. The receptors were sampled from a man between 40 and 49 years old with Graves disease. Each CDR3 is given with its conserved first and last residue. A D gene is named only where the DNA matches it firmly. Clone sizes are given selectively: once, few, many, or a class where the clone is expanded.

v_gene	j_gene	d_gene	abundance	CDR3nt	CDR3aa
TRBV12-3/TRBV12-4	TRBJ2-7	TRBD2	many	TGTGCCAGCAGTCCTATAGCGGGAGTAGGCTACGAGCAGTACTTC	CASSPIAGVGYEQYF
TRBV20-1	TRBJ2-5	TRBD1	.	TGCAGTGCTACACGCAGACAGGGGGAAAAAGAGACCCAGTACTTC	CSATRRQGEKETQYF
TRBV12-3/TRBV12-4	TRBJ1-5	.	many	TGTGCCAGCAGTTTAGGGTCGGCGGGGTGGAAACCCCAGCATTTT	CASSLGSAGWKPQHF
TRBV6-1	TRBJ2-4	TRBD2	.	TGTGCCAGTGGGGAGGGTCTAGCGGGGAACATTCAGTACTTC	CASGEGLAGNIQYF
TRBV2	TRBJ2-1	TRBD1	many	TGTGCCAGTGGCCGGGACAGTGTTTTGGATGAGCAGTTCTTC	CASGRDSVLDEQFF
TRBV7-6	TRBJ2-2	TRBD1	few	TGTGCCAGCAGCAGAACGGGACAGGGGACCGGGGAGCTGTTTTTT	CASSRTGQGTGELFF
TRBV10-3	TRBJ2-7	.	many	TGTGCCGCAGGGCCCGACAGAAGGTCTTCCTACGAGCAGTACTTC	CAAGPDRRSSYEQYF
TRBV2	TRBJ2-7	.	many	TGTGCCAACAGGGAGGGGGGGGATTACGAGCAGTACTTC	CANREGGDYEQYF
TRBV7-9	TRBJ2-1	TRBD2	many	TGTGCCAGCAGCGTAGGACTAGCGGGCGATGAGCAGTTCTTC	CASSVGLAGDEQFF
TRBV5-1	TRBJ2-5	TRBD2	many	TGTGCCAGCAGCCAAGCTGCGGGAGCCTCAGAGACCCAGTACTTC	CASSQAAGASETQYF
TRBV15	TRBJ1-5	.	.	TGTGCCACCAGCACACTCGACAGCGGTCAGCCCCAGCATTTT	CATSTLDSGQPQHF
TRBV7-2	TRBJ2-1	TRBD2	many	TGTGCCAGCAGCCCTAGCTCGCTCGGGACTAGCGGGGATGAGCAGTTCTTC	CASSPSSLGTSGDEQFF
TRBV10-1	TRBJ2-3	.	many	TGCGCCAGCAGTGCCGGCAGAGGGGATACAGATACGCAGTATTTT	CASSAGRGDTDTQYF
TRBV12-3/TRBV12-4	TRBJ2-3	TRBD2	many	TGTGCCAGCCAAAACTCCGGGACTAGCGGGAGACATACGCAGTATTTT	CASQNSGTSGRHTQYF
TRBV18	TRBJ2-2	.	.	TGTGCCAGCTCACAACGGACTATGAACACCGGGGAGCTGTTTTTT	CASSQRTMNTGELFF
TRBV20-1	TRBJ2-7	TRBD2	many	TGCAGTGCTAGAAGACCCGGGACTAGCGGGAGGCGCGGCTACGAGCAGTACTTC	CSARRPGTSGRRGYEQYF
TRBV12-3/TRBV12-4	TRBJ2-1	TRBD2	many	TGTGCCAGCAGTCCCAGGACTAGCAGGAATGAGCAGTTCTTC	CASSPRTSRNEQFF
TRBV12-5	TRBJ2-7	TRBD2	.	TGTGCTAGTGGTTTGGTACTACTAGCGGTGGCCTACGAGCAGTACTTC	CASGLVLLAVAYEQYF
TRBV19	TRBJ1-2	TRBD1	.	TGTGCCAGTAGTACAGGGGGCTCTGGCTACACCTTC	CASSTGGSGYTF
TRBV7-2	TRBJ1-1	TRBD1	few	TGTGCCAGCAGTTACCACCGGGACAGGCGGAACACTGAAGCTTTCTTT	CASSYHRDRRNTEAFF
TRBV28	TRBJ1-1	.	many	TGTGCCAGCAGAGCAAAGAACACTGAAGCTTTCTTT	CASRAKNTEAFF
TRBV2	TRBJ1-1	.	many	TGTGCCAGCAGTGAAGCTGGCACTGAAGCTTTCTTT	CASSEAGTEAFF
TRBV28	TRBJ2-7	.	few	TGTGCCAGCAGTTGGTGGGACGAGCAGTACTTC	CASSWWDEQYF
TRBV2	TRBJ2-2	.	many	TGTGCCACGCCTGGAAATGGGGGCGCCGGGGAGCTGTTTTTT	CATPGNGGAGELFF
TRBV11-2	TRBJ2-1	TRBD2	few	TGTGCCAGCAGCCCCCGGGCGGGAGGGCAGAATGAGCAGTTCTTC	CASSPRAGGQNEQFF
TRBV29-1	TRBJ2-2	.	few	TGCAGCGTTGTAGAGGGGGACACCGGGGAGCTGTTTTTT	CSVVEGDTGELFF
TRBV28	TRBJ2-1	.	few	TGTGCCAGCAGTTCACAGGGTGTCCCCTCCTACAATGAGCAGTTCTTC	CASSSQGVPSYNEQFF
TRBV15	TRBJ2-7	TRBD2	.	TGTGCCACCAGCAGAGATCCATACGGACTAGCGATTAACGAGCAGTACTTC	CATSRDPYGLAINEQYF
TRBV11-2	TRBJ1-1	.	many	TGTGCCAGCACCTTAGGCAATATGAACACTGAAGCTTTCTTT	CASTLGNMNTEAFF
TRBV12-5	TRBJ2-1	.	many	TGTGCTAGTGGTTTGGGACCGAAGTACAATGAGCAGTTCTTC	CASGLGPKYNEQFF
TRBV10-3	TRBJ2-1	TRBD2	few	TGTGCCATCGGGAGGACTAGCGGGAGTTCAACGCACCTCAATGAGCAGTTCTTC	CAIGRTSGSSTHLNEQFF
TRBV11-2	TRBJ2-5	TRBD1	many	TGTGCCAGCAGCTCTCGGACAGGGACAGAGACCCAGTACTTC	CASSSRTGTETQYF
TRBV29-1	TRBJ2-7	TRBD1	many	TGCAGCGTGGGGCGGACAGGCGTGGGGGAGCAGTACTTC	CSVGRTGVGEQYF
TRBV28	TRBJ2-7	TRBD2	.	TGTGCCAGCAGCCTCGGGCCATGGGAGGGAGTAGGGTCCTACGAGCAGTACTTC	CASSLGPWEGVGSYEQYF
TRBV11-2	TRBJ2-5	.	many	TGTGCCAGCAGCCCCCGAGGTCCGGGGGAGACCCAGTACTTC	CASSPRGPGETQYF
TRBV20-1	TRBJ2-5	.	.	TGCAGTGCTGGGGTTGGGCGGGGCCAAGAGACCCAGTACTTC	CSAGVGRGQETQYF
TRBV18	TRBJ2-1	TRBD1	few	TGTGCCAGCTCATCCTCCCCCGCGGGACAGGGGAACAATGAGCAGTTCTTC	CASSSSPAGQGNNEQFF
TRBV3-1	TRBJ1-1	.	.	TGTGCCAGCAGCCTTCGGACGCCTAACACTGAAGCTTTCTTT	CASSLRTPNTEAFF
TRBV6-2/TRBV6-3	TRBJ2-7	.	few	TGTGCCAGCGGCTGGACCGGGGCATCCTACGAGCAGTACTTC	CASGWTGASYEQYF
TRBV20-1	TRBJ1-5	.	few	TGCAGTGCGCAGCCGGGATCCTTAAATCAGCCCCAGCATTTT	CSAQPGSLNQPQHF
TRBV4-2	TRBJ2-1	TRBD2	.	TGTGCCAGCAGCCAAGCCGGGACTAGCGGGATGAATGAGCAGTTCTTC	CASSQAGTSGMNEQFF
TRBV7-9	TRBJ2-7	.	.	.	CASSFYICSAPSVAGFSYEQYF
TRBV12-3/TRBV12-4	TRBJ2-3	.	few	TGTGCCAGCAGGGGGGGGGGCCGAGAGGGGCAGTATTTT	CASRGGGREGQYF
TRBV3-1	TRBJ2-7	TRBD2	.	TGTGCCAGCAGCGCCGGGGTAGCGGGAGGCCACGAGCAGTACTTC	CASSAGVAGGHEQYF
TRBV24-1	TRBJ2-1	.	many	TGTGCCACCAGTGACCAGGGACTCCCCAATGAGCAGTTCTTC	CATSDQGLPNEQFF
TRBV20-1	TRBJ2-1	TRBD2	many	TGCAGTGCTATTACGACTAGCGGGCGATCCTACAATGAGCAGTTCTTC	CSAITTSGRSYNEQFF
TRBV2	TRBJ2-7	TRBD2	many	TGTGCCAGCAAAAAAGGGAGGGACTACGAGCAGTACTTC	CASKKGRDYEQYF
TRBV6-5	TRBJ2-2	TRBD1	.	TGTGCCAGCAGTTCATTGGGACAGTTCACCGGGGAGCTGTTTTTT	CASSSLGQFTGELFF
TRBV5-5	TRBJ1-2	.	few	TGTGCCAGCAGCTCAACCTCGGGGAGCGGCTACACCTTC	CASSSTSGSGYTF
TRBV6-2/TRBV6-3	TRBJ1-1	TRBD1	many	TGTGCCAGCAGTTCGGACAGGGGAGCTTTCTTT	CASSSDRGAFF
TRBV18	TRBJ2-3	.	many	TGTGCCAGCTCAAGCACAATAAGCACAGATACGCAGTATTTT	CASSSTISTDTQYF
TRBV28	TRBJ2-2	.	many	TGTGCCAGCAGTTTACCGGTCACCGGGGAGCTGTTTTTT	CASSLPVTGELFF
TRBV18	TRBJ2-7	.	few	TGTGCCAGCTCACAAGGGCTTGAAAACTACGAGCAGTACTTC	CASSQGLENYEQYF
TRBV2	TRBJ2-5	.	many	TGTGCCAGCAGTGCTTCCCAGGGGGAGACCCAGTACTTC	CASSASQGETQYF
TRBV19	TRBJ2-1	.	few	TGTGCCAGTAGAAGGACAGAGGGAGCCAATGAGCAGTTCTTC	CASRRTEGANEQFF
TRBV12-3/TRBV12-4	TRBJ1-2	TRBD1	many	TGTGCCAGCACCAGGGGACAGGGACTCTATGGCTACACCTTC	CASTRGQGLYGYTF
TRBV9	TRBJ2-1	TRBD2	many	TGTGCCAGCAGCCCCTCTCGGATAGCGGGAGGTAATGAGCAGTTCTTC	CASSPSRIAGGNEQFF
TRBV2	TRBJ2-1	TRBD2	many	TGTGCCAGCAATGGCCTAGCGGGATCCAATGAGCAGTTCTTC	CASNGLAGSNEQFF
TRBV28	TRBJ2-1	.	many	TGTGCCAGCAGTTTATCGCGGGGGCGCGCCTACAATGAGCAGTTCTTC	CASSLSRGRAYNEQFF
TRBV11-1	TRBJ2-5	.	many	TGTGCCAGCAGCTCCCGGGGGTTAGCGCTATCGGGTGAGACCCAGTACTTC	CASSSRGLALSGETQYF